This note documents a single T cell receptor beta chain sequence. Its target is unknown. Assay used: immunoSEQ multiplex PCR; TCRdb lists only in-frame clones, some missing. Of about 3,100 clones listed, more than 65% are singletons. Tumor tissue was taken before any definitive surgery or chemotherapy was given. These data originate in a study of high-grade serous ovarian cancer treatment subgroups. Across the whole study: Samples averaged around 14,000 reads and about 7,100 unique TCR beta rearrangements.

Whole-study results and caveats: Repertoire similarity ranged about 0.1 to 0.85 between tumors of one patient. TCR relatedness rose with neoantigen level and trended with mutation load. Without spatial data, bulk sequencing limits insight into HGSC tumor diversity.

The CDR3 contains 17 residues. V lost 6 bases, J lost 1 base, and 9 bases stayed unmatched. Germline values: CDR1 MGHDK, CDR2 SYGVNS. The receptor was derived from a human donor with high-grade serous ovarian cancer. The chain links TRBV25-1 to TRBJ2-2, with 9 bases fitting TRBD1. Sequenced material: tumor tissue. CDR3 bases: TGTGCCAGCAGCCCGACAGGGGGTAGTTTGAACACCGGGGAGCTGTTTTTT. Translation: CASSPTGGSLNTGELFF. Full variable domain (remainder filled in from reference TRBV25-1 and TRBJ2-2): EADIYQTPRYLVIGTGKKITLECSQTMGHDKMYWYQQDPGMELHLIHYSYGVNSTEKGDLSSESTVSRIRTEHFPLTLESARPSHTSQYLCASSPTGGSLNTGELFFGEGSRLTVL.